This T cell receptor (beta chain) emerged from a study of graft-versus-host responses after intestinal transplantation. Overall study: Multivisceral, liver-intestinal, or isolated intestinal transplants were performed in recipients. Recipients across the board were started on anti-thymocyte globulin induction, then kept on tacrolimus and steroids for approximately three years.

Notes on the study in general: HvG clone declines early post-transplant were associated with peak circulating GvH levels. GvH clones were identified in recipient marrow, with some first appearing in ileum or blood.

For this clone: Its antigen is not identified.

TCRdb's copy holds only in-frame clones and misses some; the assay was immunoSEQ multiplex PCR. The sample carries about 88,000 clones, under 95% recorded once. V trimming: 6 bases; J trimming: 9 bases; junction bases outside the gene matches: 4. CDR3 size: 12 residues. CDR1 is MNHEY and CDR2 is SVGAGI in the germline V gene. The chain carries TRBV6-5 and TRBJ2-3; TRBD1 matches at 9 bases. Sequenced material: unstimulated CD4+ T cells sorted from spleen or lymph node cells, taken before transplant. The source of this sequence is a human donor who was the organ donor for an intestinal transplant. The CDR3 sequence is CASSRTGGTQYF. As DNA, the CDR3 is TGTGCCAGCAGCCGAACAGGGGGCACGCAGTATTTT.